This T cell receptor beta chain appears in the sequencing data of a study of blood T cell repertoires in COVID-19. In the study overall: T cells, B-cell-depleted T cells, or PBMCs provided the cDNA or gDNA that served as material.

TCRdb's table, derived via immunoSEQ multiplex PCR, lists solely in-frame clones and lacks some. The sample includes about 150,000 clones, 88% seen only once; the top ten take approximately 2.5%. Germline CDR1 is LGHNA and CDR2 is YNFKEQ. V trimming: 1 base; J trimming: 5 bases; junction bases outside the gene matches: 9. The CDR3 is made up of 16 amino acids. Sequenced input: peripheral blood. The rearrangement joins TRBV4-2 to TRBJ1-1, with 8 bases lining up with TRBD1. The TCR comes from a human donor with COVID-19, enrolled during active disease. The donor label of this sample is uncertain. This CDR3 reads CASSQAWGRGRTEAFF. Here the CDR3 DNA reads TGTGCCAGCAGCCAAGCCTGGGGCAGGGGGCGAACTGAAGCTTTCTTT.